This T cell receptor (beta chain) is from a study of glioma-infiltrating T cells after dendritic cell vaccination (TCRdb year 2016). About the full investigation: The cohort comprised roughly 15 glioblastoma patients from Phase I and II dendritic cell vaccination trials, 9 newly diagnosed and 6 with recurrent disease. Between the early 2000s and the early 2010s, patients were given autologous tumor lysate-pulsed dendritic cell vaccination. The vaccine was prepared from monocyte-derived dendritic cells that were cultured for approximately seven days with IL-4 and GM-CSF and then pulsed overnight with autologous tumor lysate. Three intradermal dendritic cell vaccine injections were administered to patients at biweekly intervals in the arm below the axilla. In glioblastoma patients vaccinated with dendritic cells, deep sequencing of TCR beta CDR3 regions served to measure the amount of tumor-infiltrating lymphocytes and to compare repertoires between tumor and blood. TCR sequencing metrics, including TIL content and tumor-blood repertoire overlap, were correlated with survival after dendritic cell vaccination.

Study-level results and caveats: The cohort was small and heterogeneous, and full blood and tumor sets were available for few patients, with initial-recurrent tumor pairs available for even fewer patients. TCR clonality showed no direct relationship with survival, which suggests that a diverse polyclonal response may matter. Longer time to progression and overall survival after dendritic cell vaccination were predicted by higher estimated pretreatment TIL content. The three-group TCR overlap response model was characterized as speculative, and prospective validation of the model was stated to be required.

Germline trimming amounts to 3 bases on V and 4 bases on J, with 9 as the count of junction bases outside the gene matches. For CDR1 and CDR2, the germline V gene lists SGDLS and YYNGEE. The CDR3 spans 16 residues, from the cysteine through the phenylalanine. Only the CDR3 region is kept as DNA, spanning 48 bases read in frame from base 1. TCRB CDR3 regions were amplified from 2 ug genomic DNA, or all available DNA if less, using the immunoSEQ assay. The multiplex PCR relied on 60 forward primers for TCR V beta segments and 13 reverse primers for J beta segments. Synthetic control templates were spiked into each sample at limiting dilution to estimate reads per starting template. The Illumina HiSeq System generated sequencing reads of 87 bp. The study's processing was this. PCR and sequencing errors were removed by a nearest neighbor algorithm that merged closely related sequences. TCR overlap was measured as the percentage of unique tumor TCR beta sequences also present in the same patient's peripheral blood. In TCRdb, the immuneACCESS table is reduced to in-frame sequences with V and J assigned. These tables do not hold every clone; where another copy was compared, an unresolved V gene accounts for under half, and the others remain unexplained. The D gene and trimming were derived from the DNA, and the V and J assignments and clone size from that table. The sample contains about 92,000 clones, 86% of them found a single time. Around 14% of the sample is held by the ten biggest clonotypes.

This clone occurred once. The specificity of this receptor is unknown. One base away there is no much larger clone; base qualities are not given. To be selected, patients needed enough residual fresh-frozen tumor tissue and more than two years of available survival data. Molecular status otherwise varied across the glioblastoma patients, but none of them carried an isocitrate dehydrogenase mutation. PBMC were collected before vaccination, two weeks after the third vaccination, and at tumor progression if progression occurred. The Qiagen DNeasy Blood extraction Kit was used for extraction of genomic DNA.

The sequences come from blood, collected before dendritic cell vaccination. The chain is assembled from TRBV9 and TRBJ2-1, and TRBD2 matches 8 of the central bases. This receptor was obtained from a human donor with glioblastoma. The DNA sequence follows: TGTGCCAGCAGCGGGACGAGCGGGAGATCATACAATGAGCAGTTCTTC. Its coded protein is CASSGTSGRSYNEQFF.